The clone carrying this T cell receptor beta chain appeared a few times. What it binds is not known. RNA transcripts gave rise to amplified TCR beta CDR3 regions. The HTBI primer set served for first-round RT-PCR of the TCR CDR3. TCRdb processed the multiplex PCR reads anew with MiXCR; each CDR3 protein has one entry. The repertoire holds hundreds of thousands of distinct CDR3 sequences, with under 20% as singletons. This record comes from a study of T cells in Graves' hyperthyroidism and ophthalmopathy. Study-wide findings and caveats: Before onset, by a median of 6.5 months, the model predicted ophthalmopathy. Most thyroid clonotypes that were expanded above 0.001 also turned up in blood.

The CDR3 runs 13 residues. Trimming shortened V by 6 bases and J by 7 bases, and 12 bases separated the two germline ends. Looked up from germline, CDR1 is SGHAT and CDR2 is FQNNGV. V and J are TRBV11-2 and TRBJ2-2; D ambiguous. This TCR was recovered from a woman aged 30 to 39 with Graves' hyperthyroidism. The sample was blood. CDR3 bases: TGTGCCAGCAGAACCATCCGGCACGGGGAGCTGTTTTTT. This encodes CASRTIRHGELFF.